The 6 T cell receptor beta chains listed next were all sequenced from one sample in a study of circulating and synovial CD4+ cells in juvenile arthritis. Repertoires were generated with immunoSEQ multiplex PCR, while TCRdb's copy carries only in-frame clones and drops some. This table holds 30,000 to 35,000 clones, nearly 97% found once. The sample consisted of CD4+ T cells from blood. The origin of the receptors is a human donor with juvenile idiopathic arthritis.

The CDR3 nucleotides are TGTGCCTGGGGCGGGACAGGTAGCTCTGGGGCCAACGTCCTGACTTTC. Translating it yields CAWGGTGSSGANVLTF. The chain uses TRBV30 and TRBJ2-6, with 8 bases matching TRBD1. There are 16 residues in the CDR3. V was pared by 5 bases and J by 0 bases, with 6 bases of the junction left unmatched. Germline assignment: CDR1 GTSNPN and CDR2 SVGIG (reference sequence).

V usage is TRBV11-2 and J usage is TRBJ2-3; 9 bases line up with TRBD2. V was pared by 0 bases and J by 4 bases, with 5 bases of the junction left unmatched. Per germline, CDR1 SGHAT and CDR2 FQNNGV. The CDR3 spans 16 residues. The CDR3 nucleotides are TGTGCCAGCAGCTTAGATGGCGGGGGGGTACCAGATACGCAGTATTTT. Amino acid sequence: CASSLDGGGVPDTQYF.

This rearrangement joins TRBV7-9 to TRBJ1-1; 7 bases agree with TRBD1. The germline gives CDR1 SEHNR, CDR2 FQNEAQ (reference sequence). V lost 6 bases to trimming and J lost 4 bases; unmatched junction nucleotides: 5. This CDR3 contains 13 residues. The CDR3 loop is CASSRQGGTEAFF. In DNA form, the CDR3 reads TGTGCCAGCAGTAGACAGGGAGGCACTGAAGCTTTCTTT.

The chain recombines TRBV5-1 with TRBJ2-7; D is perhaps TRBD1 (5 bases). This CDR3 contains 15 residues. The germline gives CDR1 SGHRS, CDR2 YFSETQ. V lost 4 bases to trimming and J lost 3 bases, with 17 bases between them. In nucleotides, the CDR3 is TGCGCCAGCAGCCTAACGACAGAAAAACTCTACGAGCAGTACTTC. As protein: CASSLTTEKLYEQYF.

A single count supports this clone. This chain links TRBV27 with TRBJ2-7; 8 bases map to TRBD2. Trimming at V came to 10 bases and at J to 3 bases, leaving 8 bases not matched to a gene. The CDR3 runs to 13 residues. CDR1 MNHEY and CDR2 SMNVEV come from the germline V gene (reference sequence). The DNA for the CDR3 is TGTGCCACCGGGGGGGGTGGGAACTACGAGCAGTACTTC. This codes for CATGGGGNYEQYF.

The rearrangement uses TRBV6-6 and TRBJ1-2; D not certain. The CDR3 contains 10 residues. V was cut by 8 bases and J by 4 bases, with 5 bases left in between. Germline V gene lookup returns CDR1 MNHNY and CDR2 SVGAGI (reference sequence). This CDR3 reads CASGLYGYTF. In DNA form, the CDR3 reads TGTGCCAGCGGCCTCTATGGCTACACCTTC.